This entry concerns a single T cell receptor (beta chain). Generated by immunoSEQ multiplex PCR, the TCRdb table keeps only in-frame clones and is missing some. Of tens of thousands of clones in the sample, around nine tenths were seen once. This record comes from a study of T cell changes during pregnancy in multiple sclerosis. The CDR3 runs 13 residues. Germline lookup yields CDR1 GTSNPN and CDR2 SVGIG (reference sequence). V was pared by 1 base and J by 8 bases, with 12 bases between. The specimen comprised CD4+ T cells from peripheral blood mononuclear cells, sampled in the second trimester of pregnancy. The chain is built from TRBV30 and TRBJ1-5; D gene unclear. The sequence was obtained from a female donor in good health, enrolled as a control in a pregnancy study. CDR3 residues: CAWSGPEPKPQHF. The CDR3 DNA follows: TGTGCCTGGAGTGGGCCCGAACCCAAGCCCCAGCATTTT. The variable domain in full, with the rest retrieved from reference TRBV30 and TRBJ1-5, is SQTIHQWPATLVQPVGSPLSLECTVEGTSNPNLYWYRQAAGRGLQLLFYSVGIGQISSEVPQNLSASRPQDRQFILSSKKLLLSDSGFYLCAWSGPEPKPQHFGDGTRLSIL.